The 27 T cell receptor beta chains below come from one sample, sequenced in a study of T cells in Graves' hyperthyroidism and ophthalmopathy (dated by TCRdb to about 2019). Receptor libraries were prepared by multiplex PCR. Reads for this sample came from an Illumina HiSeq 2000. The TCR beta CDR3 regions were amplified from RNA transcripts. The first round of RT-PCR for the TCR CDR3 was performed with the HTBI primer set and the Qiagen OneStep RT-PCR kit. Using fastp at Q25 and MiXCR, TCRdb reprocessed the public reads and kept productive beta chains. A single entry per CDR3 protein holds the most common genes and DNA from its merged rows. Counted in this sample were some 770,000 distinct CDR3 sequences; roughly 15% of them appeared once. The ten largest clones add up to approximately 8% of the sample. Sequencing was performed on blood. The receptors derive from a man aged 18 to 35 with Graves' hyperthyroidism.

This clonotype has a handful of counts. The chain couples TRBV24-1 to TRBJ2-7; D is possibly TRBD1 (5 bases). Germline loops: CDR1 KGHDR, CDR2 SFDVKD. The CDR3 consists of 15 residues. The V end was cut by 1 base, the J end by 5 bases, with 14 bases between. The DNA for the CDR3 is TGTGCCACCAGTGATTTTCCCCGACAGTTCGACGAGCAGTACTTC. Encoded protein: CATSDFPRQFDEQYF.

This clonotype was counted a single time. The chain's CDR3 is CASSRRQGKDTQYF. DNA for the CDR3: TGTGCCAGCAGTCGCCGACAGGGGAAAGATACGCAGTATTTT. This chain uses TRBV6-1 with TRBJ2-3; TRBD1 matches 8 bases. CDR1 and CDR2 (germline): MNHNS, SASEGT. V gave up 5 bases and J gave up 5 bases; unmatched junction bases: 6. This CDR3 spans 14 amino acids.

The sample holds many counts of this clonotype. The chain has TRBV5-1 and TRBJ2-1; 11 nucleotides line up with TRBD1. This CDR3 contains 18 residues. V lost 0 bases, J lost 3 bases, and 8 bases stayed unmatched. Germline CDR1 is SGHRS and CDR2 is YFSETQ. In nucleotides, the CDR3 is TGCGCCAGCAGCTTGGCCCCACTGGACAGGGGGCACTACAATGAGCAGTTCTTC. This translates into CASSLAPLDRGHYNEQFF.

The rearrangement links TRBV10-3 to TRBJ1-6; possible D gene TRBD1, 6 bases. The CDR3 totals 13 residues. Trimming left V 6 bases short and J 10 bases short, with 13 bases between. The V gene's germline CDR1 is ENHRY and CDR2 SYGVKD. Here the CDR3 reads CAIRGRGNSPLHF. CDR3 DNA sequence: TGTGCCATCAGGGGCAGGGGCAACTCACCCCTCCACTTT.

This chain uses TRBV29-1 with TRBJ2-7; TRBD1 aligns across 9 bases. Trimming cost V 7 bases and J 6 bases; bases outside gene matches: 4. The CDR3 loop spans 11 amino acids. Germline V CDR1 and CDR2: SQVTM, ANQGSEA. CDR3 DNA sequence: TGCAGCGGGGGACAGGGTCGCGAGCAGTACTTC. Protein sequence: CSGGQGREQYF.

The J gene is TRBJ2-7, the V gene TRBV11-2; TRBD1 aligns across 10 bases. This CDR3 comprises 14 residues. Trimming took 5 bases from V and 7 from J; bases not matched to a gene: 8. Germline values: CDR1 SGHAT, CDR2 FQNNGV. The CDR3 protein is CASSLGTGVREQYF. In DNA, the CDR3 is TGTGCCAGCAGCCTTGGGACAGGGGTGAGGGAGCAGTACTTC.

This chain uses TRBV7-9 with TRBJ2-1; no clear D gene. The CDR3 totals 14 residues. The V end was cut by 2 bases, the J end by 11 bases, with 16 bases between. Germline V gene data show CDR1 as SEHNR and CDR2 as FQNEAQ (reference sequence). In DNA form, the CDR3 reads TGTGCCAGCAGCTTACCCGACGGTAGCTGGAAGCAGTTCTTC. Protein product: CASSLPDGSWKQFF.

Only a few counts were recorded for this clonotype. The V and J genes are TRBV11-3 and TRBJ2-2; no reliable D call. CDR1 and CDR2 from the germline V gene are SGHNT and YENEEA. The CDR3 is made up of 12 amino acids. Trimming stripped 4 bases from V and 7 bases from J, with 7 bases between. The CDR3 bases are TGTGCCAGCAGCTCTATATTCGGGGAGCTGTTTTTT. Protein: CASSSIFGELFF.

The chain employs TRBV10-2 and TRBJ2-7, with TRBD2 matching over 8 bases. Germline V CDR1 and CDR2: WSHSY, SAAADI. After removal of 6 bases from V and 1 base from J, the junction contained 5 bases not matched to a gene. This CDR3 is 14 amino acids long. This CDR3 is CASRRGAGSYEQYF. The CDR3 bases are TGCGCCAGCAGGCGGGGGGCCGGGTCCTACGAGCAGTACTTC.

This clonotype showed up many times. This chain uses TRBV2 with TRBJ2-1, with D possibly TRBD1 on 6 matching bases. The CDR3 is 13 residues long. Deletions cut 7 bases from V and 5 bases from J, with 12 bases between. Germline assignment: CDR1 SNHLY and CDR2 FYNNEI. The CDR3 DNA reads as TGTGCCAGCAATCGGCAGGGGAACAATGAGCAGTTCTTC. Residues: CASNRQGNNEQFF.

This sequence joins TRBV28 and TRBJ2-6; D is unclear. The CDR3 has 17 amino acids. V was shortened by 3 bases and J by 1 base, with 13 bases between the two germline ends. CDR1 is MDHEN, CDR2 SYDVKM, per germline. The CDR3 sequence: CASSLGRWSSGANVLTF. CDR3 DNA sequence: TGTGCCAGCAGTTTGGGCAGGTGGTCGTCTGGGGCCAACGTCCTGACTTTC. The whole variable domain, filled in from reference TRBV28 and TRBJ2-6, reads DVKVTQSSRYLVKRTGEKVFLECVQDMDHENMFWYRQDPGLGLRLIYFSYDVKMKEKGDIPEGYSVSREKKERFSLILESASTNQTSMYLCASSLGRWSSGANVLTFGAGSRLTVL.

Ten or more counts support this clonotype. The chain employs TRBV20-1 and TRBJ2-1; TRBD2 aligns across 9 bases. Losses at the gene ends were 7 bases for V and 7 bases for J; bases not matched to a gene: 11. Germline CDR1 DFQATT, CDR2 SNEGSKA (reference sequence). The CDR3 length is 14 residues. The chain's CDR3 is CSVPGLAGLNEQFF. The CDR3 DNA sequence: TGCAGTGTGCCGGGACTAGCAGGGTTGAATGAGCAGTTCTTC.

The sample holds a few counts of this clonotype. The final CDR3 position lacks the conserved phenylalanine or tryptophan, pointing to a likely read error. The chain has TRBV28 and TRBJ2-6; TRBD1 is a possible D gene (6 bases). Germline V gives CDR1 MDHEN, CDR2 SYDVKM. The CDR3 extends over 18 amino acids. With 3 bases removed from V and 0 bases from J, the gap between germline ends came to 15 bases. This chain's CDR3 is CASSFGQSKSSGANVLTS. The CDR3 coding sequence is TGTGCCAGCAGTTTCGGACAGTCAAAGAGCTCTGGGGCCAACGTCCTGACTTCC.

The chain couples TRBV27 to TRBJ2-5; 10 bases are a match to TRBD1. Germline V gene sequence: CDR1 MNHEY, CDR2 SMNVEV (reference sequence). Germline trimming cut 0 bases from V and 5 bases from J; bases unmatched to any gene: 6. CDR3 length: 16 amino acids. The CDR3 here is CASSLSTGQGLETQYF. For the CDR3, the DNA is TGTGCCAGCAGTTTATCGACGGGACAGGGGTTGGAGACCCAGTACTTC.

On this clonotype: A junction end diverges from the germline sequence, so it may reflect a read error. The J gene is TRBJ2-2, the V gene TRBV11-1, with TRBD1 identical over 10 bases. This CDR3 spans 15 amino acids. Looked up from germline, CDR1 is SGHAT and CDR2 is FQDESV (reference sequence). CDR3 residues: CASSLGQGNTWELFF. The CDR3 DNA reads TGTGCCAGCAGCTTGGGACAGGGGAACACCTGGGAGCTGTTTTTT.

This clonotype has at least ten counts. The rearrangement uses TRBV2 and TRBJ2-6; D is unresolved. Trimming took 8 bases from V and 0 from J, leaving 5 bases between them. The CDR3 is made up of 13 amino acids. Germline V lookup: CDR1 SNHLY, CDR2 FYNNEI. CDR3 in amino acids: CASDPSGANVLTF. The CDR3, as DNA: TGTGCCAGCGACCCCTCTGGGGCCAACGTCCTGACTTTC. The complete variable domain, with remaining parts taken from reference TRBV2 and TRBJ2-6, reads EPEVTQTPSHQVTQMGQEVILRCVPISNHLYFYWYRQILGQKVEFLVSFYNNEISEKSEIFDDQFSVERPDGSNFTLKIRSTKLEDSAMYFCASDPSGANVLTFGAGSRLTVL.

This clonotype was picked up many times. The CDR3, as DNA: TGTGCCAGCAGCCGGAGGGGAATTACTAGCACAGATACGCAGTATTTT. It is translated as CASSRRGITSTDTQYF. The chain uses TRBV7-8 and TRBJ2-3; possibly TRBD2 for D (6 bases). The CDR3 has 16 amino acids. V was cut by 5 bases and J by 0 bases, with 15 bases left in between. Germline CDR1 is SGHVS and CDR2 is FQNEAQ. Together with reference TRBV7-8 and TRBJ2-3, the CDR3 gives the full variable domain: GAGVSQSPRYKVAKRGQDVALRCDPISGHVSLFWYQQALGQGPEFLTYFQNEAQLDKSGLPSDRFFAERPEGSVSTLKIQRTQQEDSAVYLCASSRRGITSTDTQYFGPGTRLTVL.

This clonotype was detected only a few times. The chain combines TRBV5-4 with TRBJ2-3, with 8 nucleotides matching TRBD1. Looked up from germline, CDR1 is SGHNT and CDR2 is YYREEE (reference sequence). V gave up 4 bases and J gave up 1 base; unmatched junction bases: 8. The CDR3 is 16 amino acids. CDR3 DNA sequence: TGTGCCAGCAGCAACGGACAGGGCGGAGGCACAGATACGCAGTATTTT. This encodes CASSNGQGGGTDTQYF.

The J gene is TRBJ2-3, the V gene TRBV5-8; 9 bases line up with TRBD2. V gave up 2 bases and J gave up 2 bases; unmatched junction bases: 3. The CDR3 totals 15 residues. The germline V gene encodes CDR1 SGHTS and CDR2 YDEGEE. CDR3 protein: CASSFGLANTDTQYF. The CDR3 nucleotides read TGTGCCAGCAGCTTCGGACTAGCGAACACAGATACGCAGTATTTT.

This clonotype was seen many times. The chain uses TRBV11-2 and TRBJ2-3; D is undetermined. Trimming removed 4 bases at V and 0 bases at J, with 5 bases between. Germline lookup yields CDR1 SGHAT and CDR2 FQNNGV. The CDR3 is 13 amino acids. The CDR3 loop reads CASSYISTDTQYF. The CDR3 DNA is TGTGCCAGCAGCTACATAAGCACAGATACGCAGTATTTT.

In this sample, this clonotype turned up many times. This chain links TRBV6-5 with TRBJ2-1; 9 nucleotides agree with TRBD2. CDR3 size: 16 residues. Germline CDR1 reads MNHEY; CDR2 reads SVGAGI. The trim removed 0 bases at V and 9 bases at J, leaving 9 bases unmatched. The CDR3 spells CASSYSAVVAGVEQFF. In nucleotides, the CDR3 is TGTGCCAGCAGTTACTCCGCCGTCGTAGCGGGGGTTGAGCAGTTCTTC.

This clonotype has a handful of counts. V usage is TRBV20-1 and J usage is TRBJ2-3; 8 positions agree with TRBD2. The CDR3 contains 16 residues. The germline V gene has CDR1 DFQATT and CDR2 SNEGSKA (reference sequence). With 4 bases clipped from V and 0 bases from J, the junction kept 9 bases outside the gene matches. CDR3 bases: TGCAGTGCTAAGCCACTAGCGGAGATTAGCACAGATACGCAGTATTTT. Protein: CSAKPLAEISTDTQYF.

The V and J genes are TRBV5-1 and TRBJ1-5, with D tentatively TRBD1 (6 bases). This CDR3 comprises 14 residues. From germline, CDR1 is SGHRS and CDR2 YFSETQ. Trimming took 1 base from V and 7 from J, leaving 12 bases between them. For the CDR3, the DNA is TGCGCCAGCAGCTTGATGGGGGCCGGGCAGCCCCAGCATTTT. Translation gives CASSLMGAGQPQHF.

V and J are TRBV20-1 and TRBJ1-4; 9 bases line up with TRBD1. With V trimmed by 1 base and J by 7 bases, 16 bases remained unmatched. CDR1 is DFQATT and CDR2 is SNEGSKA in the germline V gene (reference sequence). The CDR3 extends over 18 amino acids. CDR3 sequence: CSARARDRELGKSEKLFF. The CDR3 DNA follows: TGCAGTGCTAGAGCACGGGACAGGGAATTGGGGAAGAGTGAAAAACTGTTTTTT.

This clonotype was recorded at least ten times. The chain is built from TRBV2 and TRBJ2-1; D not certain. The CDR3 has 14 residues. CDR1 and CDR2 from the germline V gene are SNHLY and FYNNEI. V was shortened by 4 bases and J by 2 bases, with 9 bases between the two germline ends. The CDR3 sequence: CASSVSDTYNEQFF. CDR3 nucleotides: TGTGCCAGCAGTGTCAGCGACACCTACAATGAGCAGTTCTTC.

This clonotype was recorded at least ten times. This chain uses TRBV18 with TRBJ1-1; no reliable D call. V lost 6 bases and J 8 bases, leaving 10 bases between the germline ends. The CDR3 is made up of 11 amino acids. The V gene's germline CDR1 is KGHSH and CDR2 LQKENI. The CDR3 coding sequence is TGTGCCAGCTCCCAGCTCACCGAAGCTTTCTTT. Amino acids: CASSQLTEAFF.

This clonotype was seen a handful of times. The CDR3 loop is CASSIEWGRPEAFF. The DNA of the CDR3 is TGTGCCAGTAGTATAGAGTGGGGGAGGCCTGAAGCTTTCTTT. The gene calls are TRBV19 and TRBJ1-1; D might be TRBD1 (5 bases). Per the germline V gene, CDR1 is LNHDA and CDR2 is SQIVND (reference sequence). This CDR3 comprises 14 residues. Trimming left V 0 bases short and J 6 bases short, with 11 bases between.